This TCR beta chain comes out of a study of cytomegalovirus exposure and HLA in healthy donors. This CDR3 spans 14 amino acids. The germline gives CDR1 MNHEY, CDR2 SVGAGI. With 3 bases removed from V and 0 bases from J, the gap between germline ends came to 9 bases. A multiplex PCR was run with 60 Vbeta primers and 13 Jbeta primers. Sequencing used immunoSEQ multiplex PCR; TCRdb keeps in-frame clones, though not all of them. The table lists 45,000 to 65,000 clones, about 82% of them singletons, with 1.5% to 2% in the top ten. Points from the study as a whole: Both high specificity and high sensitivity reportedly marked the classifier's diagnosis of cytomegalovirus status.

In the case of this clone: Its antigen is unidentified.

The sample comprised PBMCs. The chain links TRBV6-5 to TRBJ2-7; D remains unclear. This TCR was recovered from a man between 25 and 39 years old in good health and CMV-seronegative. Written as DNA, the CDR3 is TGTGCCAGCAGTTATTCGCGGAGCTCCTACGAGCAGTACTTC. As protein: CASSYSRSSYEQYF.